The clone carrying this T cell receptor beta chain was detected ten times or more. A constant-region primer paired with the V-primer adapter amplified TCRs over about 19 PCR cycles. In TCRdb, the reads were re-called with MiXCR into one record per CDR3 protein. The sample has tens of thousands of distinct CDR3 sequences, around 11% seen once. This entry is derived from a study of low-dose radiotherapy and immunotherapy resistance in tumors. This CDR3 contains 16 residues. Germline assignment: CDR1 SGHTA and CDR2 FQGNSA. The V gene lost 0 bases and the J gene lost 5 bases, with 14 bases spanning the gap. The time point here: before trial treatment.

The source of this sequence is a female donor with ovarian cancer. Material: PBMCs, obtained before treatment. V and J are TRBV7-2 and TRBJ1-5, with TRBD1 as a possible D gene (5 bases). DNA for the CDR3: TGTGCCAGCAGCTTAGCGAGTACAGGAGCTTATCAGCCCCAGCATTTT. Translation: CASSLASTGAYQPQHF.